Included here is one T cell receptor beta chain sequence, with context. This clonotype appeared many times. The antigen it recognizes is unknown. Base qualities were left out, and no much larger clone turns up one base away. For repertoire sequencing, TCR beta CDR3 regions were amplified from RNA transcripts. A first-round RT-PCR used HTBI primers with the Qiagen OneStep RT-PCR kit, followed by a second-round multiplex PCR, size selection and purification. Sequencing of the libraries was carried out on an Illumina HiSeq2000 in paired-end mode with 100 bp reads. As for how the authors treated the data: Reads were processed with SOAPnuke, discarding reads with adapters, uncalled bases, mean Phred below 15, or no exact constant-primer or identifier match. COPE v1.2.5 was used to merge high-quality paired reads. Each unique nucleotide sequence was treated as a clonotype, and MiTCR v1.1 was used to align the clonotypes to the IMGT TRB V, D and J references. Analysis was restricted to V-J combinations with a frequency above 0.0001, which covered roughly 99% of repertoires. A TCR clonal expansion and chaos score per V-J combination was defined as the ratio of F50 clonal expansion to chaos observed in the TCRdist matrix. Welch's t-statistics and random forest were used to reduce features to 13 V-J combinations, which were fed into a naive Bayes classifier. The Morisita-Horn index was used to measure how similar the thyroid and blood repertoires were. TCRdb passed the public sequencing reads through fastp at Q25 and MiXCR, retaining productive beta sequences. Entries that share a CDR3 protein sequence are merged under the most common genes and DNA. These V and J calls rely on TCRdb rather than the paper's analysis. Within this sample are 500,000 to 800,000 distinct CDR3 sequences, with over 40% of them counted one time only. Jointly, the top ten make up roughly 3.5% of the sample.

The germline V gene (reference sequence) provides CDR1 SEHNR and CDR2 FQNEAQ. V is reduced by 1 base and J by 10 bases, leaving a spacing of 13 bases between them. The CDR3 sequence holds 13 residues, the cysteine and phenylalanine included. The DNA shown is the 39-base CDR3, in frame from base 1. Ophthalmopathy patients were characterized by moderately to severely active disease, a Clinical Activity Score of at least 3, a NOSPECS grade of at least 4, and a disease duration under 3 months. Patients with other autoimmune diseases, uncontrolled infections, pregnancy or lactation were excluded. Diagnosis relied on clinical symptoms, serum thyroxine, TRAb, thyroid ultrasound and orbital computed tomography. Using Ficoll-Paque density gradient centrifugation, PBMCs were isolated from less than 13 ml of fresh peripheral blood. Total RNA was extracted using Trizol reagent, and RNA quality was checked on an Agilent 2100 Bioanalyzer.

The data are from a study of Graves' ophthalmopathy and Graves' hyperthyroidism (dated by TCRdb to 2016 to 2019). At the level of the whole study: Peripheral blood samples were taken at the time of initial diagnosis, before any treatment was given. To tell Graves' ophthalmopathy apart from Graves' hyperthyroidism, and to predict which patients would progress to ophthalmopathy, the study relied on TCR beta repertoire signatures. In total, 135 blood samples were TCR-sequenced: fewer than 50 ophthalmopathy, some 75 hyperthyroidism and approximately 17 hyperthyroidism-to-ophthalmopathy patients. To explore V-J signatures distinguishing ophthalmopathy from hyperthyroidism, a discovery set of some 100 patients (roughly 42 ophthalmopathy, around 55 stable hyperthyroidism) was enrolled. An independent validation cohort was composed of approximately 19 hyperthyroidism patients and over 15 patients who later progressed from hyperthyroidism to ophthalmopathy. In five to seven hyperthyroidism patients, the T-cell repertoire of thyroid tissue was compared with the T-cell repertoire of blood. After sampling, hyperthyroidism patients received methimazole starting at 30 mg daily, and ophthalmopathy patients received high-dose intravenous methylprednisolone.

Findings and caveats that apply to the study as a whole: Most expanded thyroid clonotypes with frequency above 0.001 were also detected in blood, suggesting blood repertoires may reflect the thyroid immune response. In validation, the model predicted ophthalmopathy progression with about 71% sensitivity and around 72% specificity; around twelve predicted patients were CT-confirmed with GO in a median of 6.5 months. Sample size was not statistically predetermined, and group allocation was not concealed from the investigators. In cross-validation, the 13-signature model distinguished ophthalmopathy from stable hyperthyroidism with approximately 88% sensitivity and nearly 82% specificity, and in the test set the corresponding values were approximately 80% and 75%.

The chain uses TRBV7-9 and TRBJ1-1, with the identity of the D gene unclear. The sequencing input was peripheral blood. This TCR was recovered from an adult man with Graves' ophthalmopathy. The nucleotide sequence is given as TGTGCCAGCAGCTTAGACGTAACTCCCGGAGCTTTCTTT. The resulting protein is CASSLDVTPGAFF.